The sequence of this T cell receptor beta chain was determined in a study of blood T cell repertoires in COVID-19. Study-wide context: COVID-19 samples, acute and convalescent, were from the United States, Italy and Spain. Sources were T cells, B-cell-depleted T cells, or PBMCs; the material itself was cDNA or gDNA.

The CDR3 sequence is 13 residues long. Trimming stripped 1 base from V and 10 bases from J, with 13 bases between. Germline V CDR1 and CDR2: SGHTA, FQGNSA. Authors' data handling: Reference gene primer amplification yielded estimated nucleated cell counts. The assay was immunoSEQ multiplex PCR, and TCRdb's table has in-frame clones only and misses some. The V and J calls and clone size are taken from that table; D and trimming were inferred from the DNA. Of hundreds of thousands of clones listed, around 88% were seen once; the top ten hold around 13%. Seattle patients were enrolled while actively infected and followed longitudinally.

The source of this sequence is a woman in her seventies with COVID-19, enrolled during active disease. Sequenced material: peripheral blood. The rearrangement uses TRBV7-2 and TRBJ1-1; a possible D gene is TRBD1 (6 bases). CDR3 region: CASSLDREGVAFF. The CDR3 nucleotides are TGTGCCAGCAGCTTAGACAGGGAGGGGGTAGCTTTCTTT.